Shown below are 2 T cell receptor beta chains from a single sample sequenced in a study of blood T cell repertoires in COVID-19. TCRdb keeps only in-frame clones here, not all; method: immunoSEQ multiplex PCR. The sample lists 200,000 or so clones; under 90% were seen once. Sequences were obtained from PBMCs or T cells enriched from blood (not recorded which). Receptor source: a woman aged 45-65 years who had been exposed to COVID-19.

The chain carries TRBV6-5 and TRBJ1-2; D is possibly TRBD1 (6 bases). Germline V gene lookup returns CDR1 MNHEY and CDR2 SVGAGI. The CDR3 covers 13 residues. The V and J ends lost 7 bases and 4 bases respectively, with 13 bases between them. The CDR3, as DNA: TGTGCCAGCACCCATTTAGGGGGCTATGGCTACACCTTC. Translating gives CASTHLGGYGYTF.

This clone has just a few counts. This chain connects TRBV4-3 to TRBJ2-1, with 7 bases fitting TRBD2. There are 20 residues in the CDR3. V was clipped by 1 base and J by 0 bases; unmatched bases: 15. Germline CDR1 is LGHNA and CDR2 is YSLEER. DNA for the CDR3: TGCGCCAGCAGCCAAGGATGGGCAAGCGGGGTAACGAGCTCCTACAATGAGCAGTTCTTC. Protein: CASSQGWASGVTSSYNEQFF.